This entry describes one T cell receptor (beta chain). The antigen is undetermined. This sample was taken from a study of OX40 agonist ivuxolimab in advanced cancers. Study details: Patients were treated with intravenous ivuxolimab, dosed at 0.01 to 10 mg/kg and infused every 2 weeks. Study-wide results and limits: Expanded clones were, on average, more numerous in CD8+ T cells than in CD4+.

Germline CDR1 is MNHNS and CDR2 is SASEGT. With 8 bases clipped from V and 4 bases from J, the junction kept 13 bases outside the gene matches. This CDR3 is 15 amino acids long. Using immunoSEQ multiplex PCR, the repertoire was profiled, and TCRdb retains in-frame clones only, with some absent. This sample has more than 45,000 clones, with roughly 90% found just once. V is TRBV6-1 and J is TRBJ1-2; 7 bases agree with TRBD1. This clonotype was sampled from an adult with an advanced solid tumor such as melanoma, head and neck, liver or kidney cancer. The sequences come from CD4+ or CD8+ T cells sorted from blood, collected in a trial of the OX40 agonist ivuxolimab. The CDR3 reads CASLGQDPYFYGYTF. The CDR3 bases are TGTGCCAGCCTCGGACAGGACCCATATTTCTATGGCTACACCTTC.